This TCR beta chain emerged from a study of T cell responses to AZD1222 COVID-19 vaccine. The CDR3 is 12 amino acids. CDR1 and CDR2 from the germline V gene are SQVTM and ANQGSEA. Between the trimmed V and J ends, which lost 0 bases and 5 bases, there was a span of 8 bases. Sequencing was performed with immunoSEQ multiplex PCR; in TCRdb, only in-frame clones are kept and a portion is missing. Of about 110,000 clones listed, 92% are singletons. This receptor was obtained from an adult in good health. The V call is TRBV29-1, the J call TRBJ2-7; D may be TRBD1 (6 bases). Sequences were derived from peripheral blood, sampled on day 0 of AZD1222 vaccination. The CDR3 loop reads CSVEEQGHEQYF. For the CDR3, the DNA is TGCAGCGTTGAAGAACAGGGTCACGAGCAGTACTTC.